This entry lists 2 T cell receptor beta chains sequenced from one sample in a study of T cell repertoires in cytomegalovirus infection. MiXCR was run by TCRdb on the reads, yielding one entry per CDR3 protein. This sample has approximately 190,000 distinct CDR3 sequences, with under 30% found just once. The sample comprised PBMCs. The receptors shown here come from a human donor in good health (CMV status not recorded). Some clones in this sample may be carry-over from other donors' samples.

This clonotype showed up just a few times. CDR3 bases: TGTGCCAGCAGCCCCTTCGGGCCCGATACGCAGTATTTT. This codes for CASSPFGPDTQYF. The chain uses TRBV7-2 and TRBJ2-3; no reliable D call. V lost 5 bases and J 6 bases, leaving 12 bases between the germline ends. Germline values: CDR1 SGHTA, CDR2 FQGNSA. This CDR3 is 13 amino acids long.

The chain uses TRBV6-8 and TRBJ1-5; the D gene is possibly TRBD1 (6 bases). This CDR3 spans 15 amino acids. CDR1 is MNHGY, CDR2 SAAAGT, per germline. V was pared by 0 bases and J by 6 bases, with 12 bases between. The CDR3 DNA is TGTGCCAGCAGTTACTCAGGGGGGGCAGGTCAGCCCCAGCATTTT. This codes for CASSYSGGAGQPQHF.